This TCR beta chain was sequenced during a study of blood T cell repertoires in COVID-19. Across the whole study: Acute and convalescent COVID-19 samples came from the United States, Italy and Spain.

In the authors' workflow: Estimated nucleated cell counts came from reference gene primer amplification. Method: immunoSEQ multiplex PCR; TCRdb's copy keeps in-frame clones and lacks some. V and J calls and clone size are as listed in that table; D and trimming were resolved from the DNA. The table has around 190,000 clones, less than 90% seen once. This clone was seen a handful of times. What was sequenced was peripheral blood. The sequence was obtained from a man aged 30 to 39 with acute or convalescent COVID-19.

The CDR3: CASRAGTQSTDTQYF. DNA for the CDR3: TGTGCCAGCAGAGCCGGGACTCAGAGCACAGATACGCAGTATTTT. The V gene is TRBV2, the J gene TRBJ2-3; D may be TRBD2 (6 bases). Germline V gene data show CDR1 as SNHLY and CDR2 as FYNNEI. The CDR3 runs to 15 residues. V lost 6 bases and J 0 bases, leaving 13 bases between the germline ends.